This T cell receptor beta chain comes out of a study of PD-1 blockade in classical Hodgkin lymphoma (TCRdb year 2020). Background for the entire study: Nivolumab dosing was 3 mg/kg intravenously every 2 weeks, continuing until either disease progression or unacceptable toxicity. A peripheral blood immune signature of response to PD-1 blockade in classical Hodgkin lymphoma was defined using TCR beta sequencing and CyTOF.

The time point label on this specimen signifies: cycle 2 day 1 (C2D1) of nivolumab. Every trial patient had relapsed after autologous stem cell transplantation, and cohorts A, B and C differed in prior brentuximab vedotin exposure. The trial cohort included roughly 60 patients with relapsed/refractory classical Hodgkin lymphoma, and each patient had a best overall response of complete response, partial response or progressive disease. Single-agent nivolumab was administered to trial patients in the multi-cohort phase II CheckMate 205 trial. An independent review committee assessed best overall response using the 2007 International Working Group response criteria. Trial PBMCs were obtained immediately prior to nivolumab initiation (C1D1) and on therapy at cycle 2 day 1 and cycle 4 day 1. After peripheral blood was drawn into 8 mL Vacutainer Cell Preparation Tubes, PBMCs were isolated by centrifugation and then cryopreserved.

The Qiagen DNeasy kit was used to extract genomic DNA both from unsorted PBMCs and from the negatively selected CD4+ and CD8+ fractions. Using primers that anneal to V and J segments, immunoSEQ multiplex PCR amplified the TCR beta CDR3 regions. A synthetic immune receptor repertoire was used to minimize amplification bias, and remaining bias was computationally removed after sequencing. In the authors' own workflow: Repertoire diversity was quantified as the Shannon entropy index using custom Python scripts. Unsorted, CD4+ and CD8+ repertoires were examined separately, except in combined analyses, for which CD4+ and CD8+ sequences were merged in silico. Clonal expansion was defined as a frequency increase of at least 2-fold after treatment compared with C1D1, and clones undetected at baseline were assigned a pseudocount of 0.5. Clones with 0 or 1 copy at C1D1 were defined as singleton clones, while clones with 2 or more copies were defined as non-singleton clones. Clones expanded in unsorted samples were labelled as CD4+, CD8+ or unknown by matching protein sequences in sorted samples from the same patient. Wilcoxon tests on paired samples were used to test diversity changes from C1D1 to C4D1. The table was pulled from immuneACCESS by TCRdb, which kept in-frame rearrangements only. Such tables lose some clones; where checked, under half of the loss comes from unresolved V genes, and the rest has no known cause. The V and J calls and clone size were taken over from that table, and D and trimming were inferred from the DNA. In all, the sample holds around 46,000 clones, and roughly 75% of those were seen once. Approximately 21% of the sample goes to the ten largest clones.

V is reduced by 7 bases and J by 1 base, leaving a spacing of 13 bases between them. CDR1 is given as MNHNS and CDR2 as SASEGT, both from the germline V gene. The CDR3 sequence holds 14 residues, the cysteine and phenylalanine included. The kept DNA is CDR3 alone, 42 bases in frame from the first base. Regarding this clone: Its target antigen remains unknown. Base qualities are not at hand, and no much larger clone is one base apart.

Overall study outcomes, separate from this receptor: Trial patients achieving complete response had baseline diversity similar to newly diagnosed patients, whereas partial responders and progressors had significantly lower diversity. CD4+ but not CD8+ TCR diversity rose significantly by C4D1 (p=0.0027 vs p=0.16), most apparent in complete responders (p=0.02). Only a single clinical trial cohort was studied, and what caused the repertoire differences, possibly disease activity or prior therapy, remained undefined. Diversity was lower in patients who began nivolumab less than 1 year after ASCT, so these patients were left out of later analyses to avoid confounding by immune reconstitution. Baseline TCR diversity was reported to be lower in newly diagnosed patients than in healthy donors and to be lower still in relapsed/refractory patients.

The sample was peripheral blood mononuclear cells (PBMCs), taken before the second cycle of nivolumab. The clonotype was recovered from a human donor with classical Hodgkin lymphoma. This sequence uses TRBV6-1 and TRBJ1-2; D gene: possibly TRBD1, on 5 matching bases. In nucleotide form, the sequence is TGTGCCAGCATATTGGGGCCCCGTAACTATGGCTACACCTTC. Its protein reads: CASILGPRNYGYTF.